These T cell receptor beta chains were read from a single sample in a study of CD8+ T cells in alopecia areata. Data came from immunoSEQ multiplex PCR; TCRdb stores just in-frame clones and leaves some out. The sample records about 290,000 clones, 55% to 75% being singletons. The sequenced sample was CD4+ T cells sorted from blood, obtained at week 24, from a patient treated with tofacitinib. The receptor set was obtained from a human donor with alopecia areata. CDR3s include the opening cysteine and the closing phenylalanine or tryptophan. A D gene is named only where the DNA matches it firmly. Size values are once, few and many counts, or a class for expanded clones, and some rows have none.

CDR3 protein	CDR3 DNA	V gene	clone size	J gene	D gene
CAWSEEGYEQFF	TGTGCCTGGAGTGAGGAGGGCTATGAGCAGTTCTTC	TRBV30	few	TRBJ2-1	.
CASSLGLARSYEQYF	TGTGCCAGCAGTCTAGGACTAGCCCGCTCCTACGAGCAGTACTTC	TRBV13	few	TRBJ2-7	TRBD2
CSVPHPTQYF	TGCAGTGTACCTCATCCTACGCAGTATTTT	TRBV20-1	.	TRBJ2-3	.
CAWSRTLGPEQYF	TGTGCCTGGAGTAGGACCCTCGGCCCCGAGCAGTACTTC	TRBV30	.	TRBJ2-7	.
CASSSYMESDSPLHF	TGTGCCAGCAGCTCGTATATGGAGTCGGATTCACCCCTCCACTTT	TRBV5-4	.	TRBJ1-6	.
CASRLGTGSTGELFF	TGTGCCAGTAGACTCGGGACAGGGAGCACCGGGGAGCTGTTTTTT	TRBV19	few	TRBJ2-2	TRBD1
CAWRAVGGEQYF	TGTGCCTGGAGGGCCGTGGGTGGAGAGCAGTACTTC	TRBV30	.	TRBJ2-7	.
CASSSSPSTEAFF	TGTGCCAGCTCATCGTCCCCGAGCACTGAAGCTTTCTTT	TRBV9	.	TRBJ1-1	.
CASTGQSNQPQHF	TGTGCCAGCACCGGACAGAGCAATCAGCCCCAGCATTTT	TRBV2	.	TRBJ1-5	.
CASSFGPGSGANVLTF	TGTGCCAGCAGCTTTGGCCCGGGCTCTGGGGCCAACGTCCTGACTTTC	TRBV7-2	.	TRBJ2-6	.
CASSLGQSHNEQFF	TGTGCCAGCAGCTTGGGGCAGAGCCACAATGAGCAGTTCTTC	TRBV7-9	few	TRBJ2-1	.
CASSSTGGTAFF	TGTGCCAGCAGCTCGACAGGGGGCACGGCTTTCTTT	TRBV11-2	few	TRBJ1-1	TRBD1
CASSPSASTDTQYF	TGTGCCAGCAGTCCTAGCGCAAGCACAGATACGCAGTATTTT	TRBV6-5	.	TRBJ2-3	.
CAWSNRPNEKLFF	TGTGCCTGGAGCAACAGGCCTAATGAAAAACTGTTTTTT	TRBV30	.	TRBJ1-4	.
CASSPRRYPTSATQETQYF	TGTGCCAGCAGCCCCAGGAGGTATCCCACTAGCGCTACTCAAGAGACCCAGTACTTC	TRBV11-2	.	TRBJ2-5	TRBD2
CASKASYETQYF	TGTGCCAGCAAGGCGTCCTATGAGACCCAGTACTTC	TRBV28	few	TRBJ2-5	.
CAWSATSGAPDTQYF	TGTGCCTGGAGTGCCACTTCGGGGGCCCCAGATACGCAGTATTTT	TRBV30	.	TRBJ2-3	.
CASSLSSERSQHF	TGTGCCAGCAGCCTCTCGTCGGAGCGGTCCCAGCATTTT	TRBV5-6	once	TRBJ1-5	.
CASSLGGGSPLHF	TGTGCCAGCAGCTTAGGAGGGGGTTCACCCCTCCACTTT	TRBV7-9	.	TRBJ1-6	.
CASSYESRNSYEQYF	TGTGCCAGCAGTTACGAATCCAGGAACTCCTACGAGCAGTACTTC	TRBV6-6	many	TRBJ2-7	.
CASRRQGYSNQPQHF	TGTGCCAGCAGGCGGCAGGGTTATAGCAATCAGCCCCAGCATTTT	TRBV28	.	TRBJ1-5	.
CSVEDAAVQETQYF	TGCAGCGTTGAAGATGCGGCGGTCCAAGAGACCCAGTACTTC	TRBV29-1	.	TRBJ2-5	.
CATSNIENTEAFF	TGTGCCACCTCAAATATAGAGAACACTGAAGCTTTCTTT	TRBV18	.	TRBJ1-1	.
CASSLAPGPGVDIQYF	TGTGCCAGCAGCTTAGCGCCGGGACCAGGGGTGGACATTCAGTACTTC	TRBV7-2	few	TRBJ2-4	.
CSTRDRASGSYEQYF	TGCAGCACCCGGGACAGGGCATCTGGGAGCTACGAGCAGTACTTC	TRBV29-1	few	TRBJ2-7	TRBD1
CASRNVDTQYF	TGTGCCAGCAGGAACGTAGATACCCAGTACTTC	TRBV2	few	TRBJ2-5	.
CASEGQGRRAQYF	TGTGCCTCCGAGGGACAGGGGCGAAGGGCCCAGTACTTC	TRBV30	.	TRBJ2-5	TRBD1
CASTPSGLSAGGYTF	TGTGCCAGCACGCCCTCAGGGTTGAGCGCTGGGGGCTACACCTTC	TRBV25-1	few	TRBJ1-2	.
CSASAGGVKYF	TGCAGTGCTAGTGCGGGGGGCGTGAAGTACTTC	TRBV20-1	once	TRBJ2-7	TRBD2
CASSLGRDTEAFF	TGTGCCAGCAGCTTGGGACGAGACACTGAAGCTTTCTTT	TRBV5-4	.	TRBJ1-1	.
CASSHPGTQQFF	TGTGCCAGCAGCCACCCCGGGACTCAGCAGTTCTTC	TRBV7-2	.	TRBJ2-1	.
CASSLGQGGYEQYF	TGTGCCAGCAGCCTGGGACAGGGTGGGTACGAGCAGTACTTC	TRBV7-2	few	TRBJ2-7	TRBD1
CASSLGQFTDTQYF	TGTGCCAGCAGCTTGGGACAGTTCACAGATACGCAGTATTTT	TRBV5-4	.	TRBJ2-3	.
CAWSRTGLTEAFF	TGTGCCTGGAGCCGGACAGGGCTCACTGAAGCTTTCTTT	TRBV30	.	TRBJ1-1	TRBD1
CASSFRANTEAFF	TGTGCCAGCAGCTTCCGGGCGAACACTGAAGCTTTCTTT	TRBV5-4	.	TRBJ1-1	.
CASSEGGLAVETQYF	TGTGCCAGCAGCGAAGGGGGACTAGCGGTAGAGACCCAGTACTTC	TRBV9	.	TRBJ2-5	TRBD2
CASSYRLAGVVDTQYF	TGTGCCAGCAGTTACCGACTAGCGGGGGTCGTAGATACGCAGTATTTT	TRBV6-5	.	TRBJ2-3	TRBD2
CAISEGQSQETQYF	TGTGCCATCAGCGAGGGACAGTCCCAAGAGACCCAGTACTTC	TRBV10-3	few	TRBJ2-5	TRBD1
CTGTRNRETQYF	TGCACCGGGACTAGGAATAGGGAGACCCAGTACTTC	TRBV29-1	.	TRBJ2-5	TRBD2
CASSSRPQSNEQFF	TGTGCCAGCAGCTCCCGCCCCCAAAGTAATGAGCAGTTCTTC	TRBV11-1	few	TRBJ2-1	.
CASSIARPGTSFSNEQFF	TGTGCCAGTAGTATAGCTCGCCCCGGGACTAGCTTCTCCAATGAGCAGTTCTTC	TRBV19	.	TRBJ2-1	TRBD2
CASSYLTGDYGYTF	TGTGCCAGCAGTTACTTAACAGGGGACTATGGCTACACCTTC	TRBV6-5	once	TRBJ1-2	TRBD1
CASSQDREQGYGYTF	TGCGCCAGCAGCCAAGATAGGGAACAGGGCTATGGCTACACCTTC	TRBV4-3	few	TRBJ1-2	.
CAWTRDRRSEKLFF	TGTGCCTGGACCAGAGACAGGCGGAGTGAAAAACTGTTTTTT	TRBV30	.	TRBJ1-4	.
CATSRVGDGEAFF	TGTGCCACCAGCAGAGTGGGGGACGGTGAAGCTTTCTTT	TRBV15	few	TRBJ1-1	.
CSVMRGREQFF	TGCAGCGTTATGAGGGGGCGCGAGCAGTTCTTC	TRBV29-1	few	TRBJ2-1	TRBD1
CASRPRRGGDSPLHF	TGTGCCAGCAGACCCCGTCGTGGCGGGGATTCACCCCTCCACTTT	TRBV2	.	TRBJ1-6	.
CSVGTSGGAYGEQFF	TGCAGCGTGGGAACTAGCGGGGGGGCCTATGGTGAGCAGTTCTTC	TRBV29-1	.	TRBJ2-1	TRBD2
CASGQGYQPQHF	TGTGCCAGCGGGCAGGGGTATCAGCCCCAGCATTTT	TRBV4-2	few	TRBJ1-5	.
CATAKIIAGGILETQYF	TGTGCCACCGCAAAGATAATAGCGGGGGGAATCTTAGAGACCCAGTACTTC	TRBV10-3	few	TRBJ2-5	TRBD2
CAWSVLADSYEQYF	TGTGCCTGGAGTGTACTAGCGGACTCCTACGAGCAGTACTTC	TRBV30	.	TRBJ2-7	TRBD2
CAWSVASIGYTF	TGTGCCTGGAGTGTAGCGTCTATCGGCTACACCTTC	TRBV30	.	TRBJ1-2	.